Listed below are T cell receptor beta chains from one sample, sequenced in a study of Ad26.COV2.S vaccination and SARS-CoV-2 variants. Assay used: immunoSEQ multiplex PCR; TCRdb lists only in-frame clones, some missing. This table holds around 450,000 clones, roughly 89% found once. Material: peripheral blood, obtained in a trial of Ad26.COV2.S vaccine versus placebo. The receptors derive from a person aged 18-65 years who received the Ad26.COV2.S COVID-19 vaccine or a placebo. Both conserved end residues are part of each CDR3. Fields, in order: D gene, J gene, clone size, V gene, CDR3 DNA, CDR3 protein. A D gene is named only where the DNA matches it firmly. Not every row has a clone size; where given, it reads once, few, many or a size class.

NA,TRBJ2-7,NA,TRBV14,TGTGCCAGCAGCCAAACCCTATACGAGCAGTACTTC,CASSQTLYEQYF
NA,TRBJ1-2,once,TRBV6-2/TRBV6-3,TGTGCCAGCAGTTTCGCAGGGAATGGCTACACCTTC,CASSFAGNGYTF
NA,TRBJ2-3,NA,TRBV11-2,TGTGCCAGCAGCTTACAGGGCCCGACTAGCACAGATACGCAGTATTTT,CASSLQGPTSTDTQYF
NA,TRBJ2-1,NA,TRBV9,TGTGCCAGCAGCGTAGGTGGGCTATCGTACAATGAGCAGTTCTTC,CASSVGGLSYNEQFF
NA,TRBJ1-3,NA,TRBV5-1,TGCGCCAGCAGTCCTGGGCGGAACTCTGGAAACACCATATATTTT,CASSPGRNSGNTIYF
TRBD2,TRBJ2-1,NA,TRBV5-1,TGCGCCAGCAGCCCGACTAGCGGGCTGTACAATGAGCAGTTCTTC,CASSPTSGLYNEQFF
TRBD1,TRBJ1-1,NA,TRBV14,TGTGCCAGCAGCTACAGGGGGAGGAACACTGAAGCTTTCTTT,CASSYRGRNTEAFF
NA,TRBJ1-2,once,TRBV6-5,TGTGCCAGCAGTCCACTTTATGGCTACACCTTC,CASSPLYGYTF
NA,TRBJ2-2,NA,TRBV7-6,TGTGCCAGCAGCTTAACTATTACCGGGGAGCTGTTTTTT,CASSLTITGELFF
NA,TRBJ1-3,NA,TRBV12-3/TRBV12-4,TGTGCCAGCACCCGGGTCTCTGGAAACACCATATATTTT,CASTRVSGNTIYF
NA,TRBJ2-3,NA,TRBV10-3,TGTGCCATCAGTGAAAAGACAGATACGCAGTATTTT,CAISEKTDTQYF
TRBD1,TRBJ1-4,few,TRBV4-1,TGCGCCAGCAGCCAAGCGACAGGGGGCAAGAGGGAAAAACTGTTTTTT,CASSQATGGKREKLFF
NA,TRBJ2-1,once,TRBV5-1,TGCGCCAGCAGCTTGGCGAGGCCGGATGAGCAGTTCTTC,CASSLARPDEQFF
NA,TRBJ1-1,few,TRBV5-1,TGCGCCAGCAGCTTGACAGTTAAGAGTGAAGCTTTCTTT,CASSLTVKSEAFF
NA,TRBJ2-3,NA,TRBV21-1,TGTGCCAGCCCCCGGGGGAGAACTAGCACAGATACGCAGTATTTT,CASPRGRTSTDTQYF
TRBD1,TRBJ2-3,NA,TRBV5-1,TGCGCCAGCAGCTTGAGGCCGACAGGGGGCAGGGATACGCAGTATTTT,CASSLRPTGGRDTQYF
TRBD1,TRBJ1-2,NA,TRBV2,TGTGCCTGCTTCGACAGGGGGCGGCTCATCCGATATGGCTACACCTTC,CACFDRGRLIRYGYTF
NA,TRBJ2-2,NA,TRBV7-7,TGTGCTAGCAGCTTAGCGTCGGCCACCGGGGAGCTGTTTTTT,CASSLASATGELFF
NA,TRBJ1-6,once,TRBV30,TGTGCCTGGAGTTTGGGGTCGGGGGGCTCACCCCTCCACTTT,CAWSLGSGGSPLHF
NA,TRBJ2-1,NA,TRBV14,TGTGCCAGCAGCCAGTCCCCAGGTGACAGTCAACGGCAGTTCTTC,CASSQSPGDSQRQFF
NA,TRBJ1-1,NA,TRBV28,TGTGCCAGCAGTCCCCTGGCAGGGCCTACTGAAGCTTTCTTT,CASSPLAGPTEAFF
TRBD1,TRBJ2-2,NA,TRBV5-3,TGTGCCAGAAGCTTACTGGGGCAGGGGGCAGCTGGGGAGCTGTTTTTT,CARSLLGQGAAGELFF
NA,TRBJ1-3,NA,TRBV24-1,TGTGCCACCAGTGATTCCGGAGGGCCTGGAAACACCATATATTTT,CATSDSGGPGNTIYF
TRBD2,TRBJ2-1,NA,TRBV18,TGTGCCAGCCGCCGACGGGAGGGCCTCAATGAGCAGTTCTTC,CASRRREGLNEQFF
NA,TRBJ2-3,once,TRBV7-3,TGTGCCAGCAGCTTTAGAGCGGGCAACACAGATACGCAGTATTTT,CASSFRAGNTDTQYF
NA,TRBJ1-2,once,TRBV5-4,TGTGCCAGCAGCTTGAGTGGGGGTGAGGGTGCTGGCTACACCTTC,CASSLSGGEGAGYTF
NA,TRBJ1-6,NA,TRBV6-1,TGTGCCAGCAGTGAAGCAGGTCGATATAATTCACCCCTCCACTTT,CASSEAGRYNSPLHF
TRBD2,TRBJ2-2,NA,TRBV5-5,TGTGCCAGCAGCTCCCTACCGACTAGCGTGGACACCGGGGAGCTGTTTTTT,CASSSLPTSVDTGELFF
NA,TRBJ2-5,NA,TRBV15,TGTGCCACCAGGATGGATTTAGAGACCCAGTACTTC,CATRMDLETQYF
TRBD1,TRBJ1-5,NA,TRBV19,TGTGCCAGTAGTAGGGGTCCGGGACAGGCTTATCAGCCCCAGCATTTT,CASSRGPGQAYQPQHF
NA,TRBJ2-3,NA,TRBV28,TGTGCCAGCAGGAAGAGCACAGATACGCAGTATTTT,CASRKSTDTQYF
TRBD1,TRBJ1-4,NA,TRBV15,TGTGCCACCAGCAGAGACCCCGGGACAGGGGTTGGGAAACTGTTTTTT,CATSRDPGTGVGKLFF
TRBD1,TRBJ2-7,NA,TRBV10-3,TGTGCCATCAGCAACCGGGACAGGGGTTACGAGCAGTACTTC,CAISNRDRGYEQYF
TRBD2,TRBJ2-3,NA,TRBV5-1,TGCGCCAGCAGCTCCCCGACTAGCGGGGGCACAGATACGCAGTATTTT,CASSSPTSGGTDTQYF
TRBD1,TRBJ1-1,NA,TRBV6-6,TGTGCCAGCAGCACCACAGGGGGAGGCATGAACACTGAAGCTTTCTTT,CASSTTGGGMNTEAFF
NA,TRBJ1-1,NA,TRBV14,TGTGCCAGCAGCCAAGGTCCTCGTTTTGGGAACACTGAAGCTTTCTTT,CASSQGPRFGNTEAFF
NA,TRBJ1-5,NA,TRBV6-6,TGTGCCAGCAGTTACTTCACAACACCCCCGAATTTT,CASSYFTTPPNF
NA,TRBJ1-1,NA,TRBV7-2,TGTGCCAGCAGCTTCAGGGGTGGCACTGAAGCTTTCTTT,CASSFRGGTEAFF
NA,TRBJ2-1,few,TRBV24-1,TGTGCCACCAGTGACTACAGGGCTAATGAGCAGTTCTTC,CATSDYRANEQFF
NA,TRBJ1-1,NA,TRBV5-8,TGTGCCAGCAGCTTGGACAGCCTGAACACTGAAGCTTTCTTT,CASSLDSLNTEAFF
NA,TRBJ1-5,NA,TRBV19,TGTGCCAGTAGTATAAAGGTAGGGGAGCAGCCCCAGCATTTT,CASSIKVGEQPQHF
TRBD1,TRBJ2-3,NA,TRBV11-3,TGTGCCAGGGAGAAGCGGGACAGGGGATTTCCCAGCAGCACAGATACGCAGTATTTT,CAREKRDRGFPSSTDTQYF
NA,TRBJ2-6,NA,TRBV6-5,TGTGCCAGCAGCCGACAGGCCTCTGGGGCCAACGTCCTGACTTTC,CASSRQASGANVLTF
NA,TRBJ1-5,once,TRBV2,TGTGCCAGCAGTGCCCCGGGGGGCAATCAGCCCCAGCATTTT,CASSAPGGNQPQHF
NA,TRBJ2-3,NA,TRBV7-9,TGTGCCAACCAGGGCCGTGGGGAAACAGATACGCAGTATTTT,CANQGRGETDTQYF
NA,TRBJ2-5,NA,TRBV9,TGTGCCAGCAGCGTAGGAGGATCCCAAGAGACCCAGTACTTC,CASSVGGSQETQYF
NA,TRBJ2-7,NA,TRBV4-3,TGCGCCAGCAGCCTTAAAGGGACTGATGGCTACGAGCAGTACTTC,CASSLKGTDGYEQYF
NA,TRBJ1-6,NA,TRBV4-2,TGTGCCAGCAGCCAGTCAGGGGATAATTCACCCCTCCACTTT,CASSQSGDNSPLHF
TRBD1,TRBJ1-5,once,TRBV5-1,TGCGCCAGCAGCTTTACAGGGGGGGATCAGCCCCAGCATTTT,CASSFTGGDQPQHF
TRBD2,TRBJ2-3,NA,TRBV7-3,TGTGCCAGCAGCCCAGGGACTAGCGGGAGCACAGATACGCAGTATTTT,CASSPGTSGSTDTQYF
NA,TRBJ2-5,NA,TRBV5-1,TGCGCCAGCAGCTTATCGGGACTTGAAGAGACCCAGTACTTC,CASSLSGLEETQYF
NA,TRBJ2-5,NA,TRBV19,TGTGCCAGTAGTTCCCGCGTGACAGGGAGGGAGACCCAGTACTTC,CASSSRVTGRETQYF
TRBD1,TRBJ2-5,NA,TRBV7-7,TGTGCCAGCAGCCAACAAGGGACAGGGAGATGGGAGACCCAGTACTTC,CASSQQGTGRWETQYF
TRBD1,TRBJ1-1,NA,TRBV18,TGTGCCAGCTCATCACGACCCCTTATCCGACAGGGTAACACTGAAGCTTTCTTT,CASSSRPLIRQGNTEAFF
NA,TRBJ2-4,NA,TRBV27,TGTGCCAGCAGTATGAGGGATGCCAAAAACATTCAGTACTTC,CASSMRDAKNIQYF
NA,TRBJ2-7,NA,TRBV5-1,TGCGCCAGCAGCCCAGGGGAGGCCCCCTACGAGCAGTACTTC,CASSPGEAPYEQYF
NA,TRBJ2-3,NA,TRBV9,TGTGCCAGCAGCGAGGGGGTTACGCAGTATTTT,CASSEGVTQYF
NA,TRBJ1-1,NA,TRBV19,TGTGCCAGTAGCGGACAGCCCATGAACACTGAAGCTTTCTTT,CASSGQPMNTEAFF
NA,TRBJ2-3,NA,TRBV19,TGTGCCAGTTCCAGGGGTGATACGCAGTATTTT,CASSRGDTQYF